This TCR beta chain appears in the sequencing data of a study of T cell responses to AZD1222 COVID-19 vaccine. Study findings and constraints: Repertoires were obtained only post-peak T cell response. Nearly half of spike-specific TCRs reportedly go after variant regions that carry no mutations. At baseline, just five to seven AZD1222 recipients tested seropositive.

Clones were read by immunoSEQ multiplex PCR, and TCRdb kept only the in-frame ones, dropping some. The repertoire has fewer than 200,000 clones, approximately 93% of them found once; the top ten carry 1.5% to 2%. The CDR3 runs 16 residues. The germline gives CDR1 LGHDT, CDR2 YNNKEL (reference sequence). V lost 1 base to trimming and J lost 1 base, with 10 bases between them. Comments on this clone: The antigen is undetermined.

Sequences were derived from peripheral blood, sampled 28 days after the second AZD1222 dose. The V gene is TRBV3-1 (or the pseudogene TRBV3-2), the J gene TRBJ2-2; no clear D. The TCR comes from an adult who received the AZD1222 COVID-19 vaccine. This CDR3 reads CASSQGGRRNTGELFF. CDR3 nucleotide sequence: TGTGCCAGCAGCCAAGGAGGCAGGAGGAACACCGGGGAGCTGTTTTTT.